The entry below describes one T cell receptor beta chain. This sample is part of a study of blood T cell repertoires in COVID-19. As for the study in general: PBMCs, B-cell-depleted T cells, or T cells provided the cDNA or gDNA that made up the material.

In the source study's methods: Nucleated cell counts were estimated from reference gene primer amplification. Libraries were prepared by immunoSEQ multiplex PCR; TCRdb keeps only in-frame clonotypes and omits some of them. The DNA gave D and trimming, while V, J and clone size come from that table. The sample comprises about 270,000 clones, roughly 79% of which are singletons, and roughly 2.9% rests with the top ten. The receptor comes from a woman in her fifties or sixties with active or convalescent COVID-19. The material sequenced was peripheral blood.

CDR3 region: CASSNLGAVGNTEAFF. CDR3 in DNA: TGTGCCAGTAGTAATCTGGGGGCCGTGGGGAACACTGAAGCTTTCTTT. This chain links TRBV19 with TRBJ1-1; maybe TRBD1 (6 bases). CDR3 length: 16 residues. V was trimmed by 4 bases and J by 1 base, leaving 16 bases between them. CDR1 is LNHDA, CDR2 SQIVND, per germline (reference sequence).